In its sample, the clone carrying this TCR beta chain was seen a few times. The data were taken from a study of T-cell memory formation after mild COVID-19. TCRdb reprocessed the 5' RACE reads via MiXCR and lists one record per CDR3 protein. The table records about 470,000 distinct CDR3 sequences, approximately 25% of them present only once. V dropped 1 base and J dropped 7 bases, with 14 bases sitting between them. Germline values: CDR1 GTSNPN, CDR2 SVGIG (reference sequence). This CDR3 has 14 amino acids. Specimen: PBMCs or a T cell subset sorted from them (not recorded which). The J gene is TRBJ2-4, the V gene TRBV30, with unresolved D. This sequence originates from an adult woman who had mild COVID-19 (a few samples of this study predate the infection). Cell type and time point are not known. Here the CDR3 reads CAWSGGGLNNIQYF. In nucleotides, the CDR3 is TGTGCCTGGAGTGGTGGTGGGTTAAATAACATTCAGTACTTC.